The clone carrying this T cell receptor (beta chain) appeared once. Its antigen is unknown. The germline gives CDR1 SGHTA, CDR2 FQGNSA. Trimming pared 5 bases from V and 3 bases from J, leaving 11 bases between. This CDR3 has 14 residues. This sample is part of a study of T cell responses to AZD1222 COVID-19 vaccine. General study results and limits: Donors, mostly white British, included more females; clonal diversity was possibly underestimated. In all cases, repertoires were sampled only after the peak T cell response. Close to half of all spike-specific TCRs reportedly target regions of the variants that are unmutated.

It was second doses at about 4 or about 12 weeks that were pooled. Generated by immunoSEQ multiplex PCR, the TCRdb table keeps only in-frame clones and is missing some. The sample lists 250,000 to 300,000 clones, around 93% seen once, with around 0.6% in the top ten. The starting material was peripheral blood, obtained 28 days after the second AZD1222 dose. The J gene is TRBJ1-3, the V gene TRBV7-2; perhaps TRBD1 as D (5 bases). This receptor was identified in an adult who received the AZD1222 COVID-19 vaccine. The CDR3 DNA reads TGTGCCAGCAGCGCTAGCGACAGTGGAAACACCATATATTTT. Translating it yields CASSASDSGNTIYF.